This T cell receptor beta chain stems from a study of T-cell memory formation after mild COVID-19. The wider study: For the most part, TCR clusters were specific to one donor.

In the case of this clonotype: Its specificity is not known.

A 5'RACE reaction primed in the constant segment made cDNA libraries of TCR alpha and TCR beta, and these carried sample barcodes and UMIs. TCRdb processed the 5' RACE reads anew with MiXCR; each CDR3 protein has one entry. The data hold roughly 62,000 distinct CDR3 sequences, with over 8.5% observed a single time. The ends were cut back, 0 bases at V and 7 bases at J, with 7 bases in the middle. The germline V gene has CDR1 MNHEY and CDR2 SVGEGT. This CDR3 region has 13 residues. The study's findings and limits: CD4+ contracting clones were found mainly in CM and EM, and CD8+ ones in EMRA. The appearance of some responding clones in pre-infection memory suggested that cross-reactive memory joined.

The J gene is TRBJ2-1, the V gene TRBV6-2 or TRBV6-3; D is undetermined. The clonotype originates from a young man who had mild COVID-19 (a few samples of this study predate the infection). Cell type and time point are not known. The sample consisted of PBMCs or a T cell subset sorted from them (not recorded which). CDR3 in amino acids: CASSYSTANEQFF. The CDR3 coding sequence is TGTGCCAGCAGTTACTCGACGGCGAATGAGCAGTTCTTC.